The 24 T cell receptor beta chains below come from one sample, sequenced in a study of cytomegalovirus exposure and HLA in healthy donors. Use of 60 Vbeta and 13 Jbeta primers characterized the PCR. Profiled with immunoSEQ multiplex PCR; TCRdb holds only in-frame clones, not every one. This sample has approximately 110,000 clones; 70% occur once, and the top ten carry roughly 10%. What was sequenced was PBMCs. These receptors originate from a man aged 30 to 45 in good health and CMV-seropositive.

This rearrangement joins TRBV5-4 to TRBJ2-1, with 9 bases aligning to TRBD1. CDR3 length equals 11 residues. J lost 9 bases, V lost 7 bases, and 2 bases had no gene match. Germline assignment: CDR1 SGHNT and CDR2 YYREEE (reference sequence). CDR3 residues: CASGQGSEQFF. DNA of the CDR3: TGTGCCAGCGGACAGGGGAGTGAGCAGTTCTTC.

The chain employs TRBV10-3 and TRBJ1-6, with D possibly TRBD1 on 6 matching bases. Trimming removed 8 bases at V and 8 bases at J, with 19 bases between. The CDR3 consists of 15 residues. The germline V gene encodes CDR1 ENHRY and CDR2 SYGVKD. DNA of the CDR3: TGTGCCATCTCCGCCGGATCAGGGGCGGATTCACCCCTCCACTTT. This translates into CAISAGSGADSPLHF.

The chain is built from TRBV9 and TRBJ2-3, with 9 positions matching TRBD2. V lost 4 bases, J lost 3 bases, and 12 bases stayed unmatched. Germline CDR1 and CDR2: SGDLS and YYNGEE. This CDR3 contains 17 residues. As DNA, the CDR3 is TGTGCCAGCAGCCCTTTGGGCGGGACTAGCACTACAGATACGCAGTATTTT. Translation: CASSPLGGTSTTDTQYF.

The chain is built from TRBV5-1 and TRBJ2-3, with 10 bases that match TRBD2. V shed 4 bases, J shed 12 bases, and the junction held 11 bases outside the gene matches. The CDR3 sequence is 14 residues long. The germline CDR1 and CDR2 sequences are SGHRS and YFSETQ. The DNA of the CDR3 is TGCGCCAGCAGCCTCCAGTCCGGGACTAGCGTTCAGTATTTT. Its translation is CASSLQSGTSVQYF. The full variable domain, in which reference TRBV5-1 and TRBJ2-3 provide the parts outside the CDR3, is KAGVTQTPRYLIKTRGQQVTLSCSPISGHRSVSWYQQTPGQGLQFLFEYFSETQRNKGNFPGRFSGRQFSNSRSEMNVSTLELGDSALYLCASSLQSGTSVQYFGPGTRLTVL.

With respect to this clone: The sample carries other DNA sequences with the same CDR3. The rearrangement uses TRBV30 and TRBJ2-1, with 8 bases identical to TRBD2. V lost 3 bases and J lost 7; bases outside the gene matches: 2. This CDR3 is 12 amino acids long. The germline V gene has CDR1 GTSNPN and CDR2 SVGIG (reference sequence). This chain's CDR3 is CAWSGGGNEQFF. The CDR3 DNA follows: TGTGCCTGGAGCGGGGGGGGGAATGAGCAGTTCTTC.

V and J are TRBV25-1 and TRBJ2-1; the D gene is possibly TRBD2 (5 bases). V gave up 6 bases and J gave up 2 bases, with 14 bases separating them. The CDR3 sequence is 15 residues long. Germline loops: CDR1 MGHDK, CDR2 SYGVNS. In nucleotides, the CDR3 is TGTGCCAGCAGGAGGGCCCTAGGGCCCTACAATGAGCAGTTCTTC. Protein: CASRRALGPYNEQFF.

V usage is TRBV9 and J usage is TRBJ2-3; a weak D match, TRBD1 (6 bases). Trimming pared 4 bases from V and 3 bases from J, leaving 12 bases between. Germline V CDR1 and CDR2: SGDLS, YYNGEE. The CDR3 is 14 residues long. CDR3: CASSYDGQTDTQYF. As DNA, the CDR3 is TGTGCCAGCAGCTACGACGGACAGACAGATACGCAGTATTTT. Full variable domain (missing parts from reference TRBV9 and TRBJ2-3): DSGVTQTPKHLITATGQRVTLRCSPRSGDLSVYWYQQSLDQGLQFLIQYYNGEERAKGNILERFSAQQFPDLHSELNLSSLELGDSALYFCASSYDGQTDTQYFGPGTRLTVL.

This clone was counted a few times. V and J are TRBV7-8 and TRBJ2-3; 12 nucleotides agree with TRBD2. The CDR3 is 18 amino acids. V lost 0 bases to trimming and J lost 5 bases; unmatched junction nucleotides: 9. CDR1 SGHVS and CDR2 FQNEAQ come from the germline V gene. The CDR3 DNA reads as TGTGCCAGCAGCTTAGCGTACTCTAGCGGGGGGGCGGTAGATACGCAGTATTTT. It is translated as CASSLAYSSGGAVDTQYF.

The CDR3 loop reads CASSQGASGASYFADTQYF. The CDR3 nucleotides read TGCGCCAGCAGCCAAGGGGCTAGCGGGGCCTCGTATTTCGCAGATACGCAGTATTTT. This chain connects TRBV4-3 to TRBJ2-3, with 9 bases lining up with TRBD2. Germline CDR1 and CDR2: LGHNA and YSLEER. The trim removed 1 base at V and 4 bases at J, leaving 15 bases unmatched. This CDR3 is built from 19 residues.

This clone has only a few counts. V gene TRBV6-6 combines with J gene TRBJ1-2; D is unresolved. The CDR3 loop spans 13 amino acids. Trimming cost V 6 bases and J 4 bases, with 12 bases left between them. CDR1 and CDR2 (germline): MNHNY, SVGAGI (reference sequence). This CDR3 is CASSPRGIYGYTF. In DNA, the CDR3 is TGTGCCAGCAGCCCAAGAGGGATCTATGGCTACACCTTC.

The V call is TRBV9, the J call TRBJ2-7; 8 nucleotides agree with TRBD1. The CDR3 contains 15 residues. Germline-derived CDR1 and CDR2 are SGDLS and YYNGEE. V dropped 0 bases and J dropped 4; count of bases not matched to a gene: 6. The CDR3 sequence is CASSVGPGGAYEQYF. The DNA of the CDR3 is TGTGCCAGCAGCGTAGGCCCAGGGGGCGCTTACGAGCAGTACTTC. Drawing the rest from reference TRBV9 and TRBJ2-7, the complete variable domain is DSGVTQTPKHLITATGQRVTLRCSPRSGDLSVYWYQQSLDQGLQFLIQYYNGEERAKGNILERFSAQQFPDLHSELNLSSLELGDSALYFCASSVGPGGAYEQYFGPGTRLTVT.

This chain links TRBV11-2 with TRBJ2-2; 9 bases line up with TRBD2. V was pared by 5 bases and J by 8 bases, with 3 bases of the junction left unmatched. This CDR3 spans 13 amino acids. Germline CDR1 SGHAT, CDR2 FQNNGV. The CDR3 coding sequence is TGTGCCAGCAGCCTTAGCGGGAGAGGGGAGCTGTTTTTT. Protein sequence: CASSLSGRGELFF.

The chain employs TRBV27 and TRBJ1-1, with D uncertain. Trimming stripped 4 bases from V and 3 bases from J, with 15 bases between. This CDR3 contains 15 residues. Germline CDR1 is MNHEY and CDR2 is SMNVEV (reference sequence). CDR3 coding DNA: TGTGCCAGCAGTTCCTCGGGGATCTTGGACACTGAAGCTTTCTTT. This translates into CASSSSGILDTEAFF.

This chain links TRBV5-6 with TRBJ1-6; a weak D match, TRBD1 (5 bases). Germline CDR1 reads SGHDT; CDR2 reads YYEEEE. V gave up 0 bases and J gave up 3 bases, with 7 bases separating them. The CDR3 has 15 amino acids. The CDR3 spells CASSLAGGYNSPLHF. The CDR3 nucleotides read TGTGCCAGCAGCTTGGCGGGGGGCTATAATTCACCCCTCCACTTT.

This clone was recorded only once. The chain employs TRBV5-1 and TRBJ1-1; a weak D match, TRBD1 (6 bases). The germline CDR1 and CDR2 sequences are SGHRS and YFSETQ. This CDR3 has 14 amino acids. The V end lost 4 bases, the J end lost 0 bases, and 10 bases lay between the germline ends. CDR3 sequence (DNA): TGCGCCAGCAGCCCCGGACAGATGAACACTGAAGCTTTCTTT. This gives the protein CASSPGQMNTEAFF.

The V gene is TRBV4-1, the J gene TRBJ2-1; tentative D call: TRBD1 (5 bases). This CDR3 is built from 17 residues. V was trimmed by 1 base and J by 1 base, leaving 14 bases between them. The germline V gene encodes CDR1 MGHRA and CDR2 YSYEKL. CDR3 loop: CASSQASVGPSYNEQFF. In DNA form, the CDR3 reads TGCGCCAGCAGCCAAGCATCGGTGGGGCCGTCCTACAATGAGCAGTTCTTC.

The gene calls are TRBV27 and TRBJ2-7; the D gene is possibly TRBD2 (6 bases). Trimming removed 0 bases from V and 3 bases from J, with 9 bases in between. This CDR3 comprises 14 residues. Per germline, CDR1 MNHEY and CDR2 SMNVEV (reference sequence). This CDR3 is CASSLSGGVYEQYV. The CDR3 region has the DNA TGTGCCAGCAGTTTATCGGGGGGTGTCTACGAGCAGTACGTC.

This chain joins TRBV6-5 and TRBJ2-2, with 9 bases identical to TRBD1. The CDR3 is made up of 14 amino acids. After removal of 5 bases from V and 6 bases from J, the junction contained 4 bases not matched to a gene. CDR1 and CDR2 from the germline V gene are MNHEY and SVGAGI. CDR3 nucleotides: TGTGCCAGCAGTACTTACAGGGGGCCCGGGGAGCTGTTTTTT. It codes for CASSTYRGPGELFF.

Here the CDR3 DNA reads TGTGCCTGGCTGGTCCCCCACACAGGGCGCGCTTTCTTT. Translating gives CAWLVPHTGRAFF. The chain joins TRBV30 to TRBJ1-1; TRBD1 might be the D (6 bases). CDR3 length: 13 amino acids. Germline V gene data show CDR1 as GTSNPN and CDR2 as SVGIG (reference sequence). V lost 5 bases to trimming and J lost 11 bases, with 21 bases between them.

The chain recombines TRBV21-1 with TRBJ2-7; TRBD1 is the table's D call, not checked against the DNA. TRBV21-1 is an annotated pseudogene. The CDR3 is 17 amino acids. CDR3 region: CASSKEVGQGYHFEQYF. In nucleotides, the CDR3 is TGTGCCAGCAGCAAAGAAGTCGGACAGGGGTACCACTTCGAGCAGTACTTC.

Only one count was recorded for this clone. The chain recombines TRBV21-1 with TRBJ1-4; the table gives TRBD1 as D, unverified against the DNA. TRBV21-1 is annotated as a pseudogene. The CDR3 totals 14 residues. The CDR3 reads CASIQGQVNEKLFF. In DNA form, the CDR3 reads TGTGCCAGCATCCAGGGACAGGTTAATGAAAAACTGTTTTTT.

The chain is built from TRBV6-5 and TRBJ1-1; D not resolved. From germline, CDR1 is MNHEY and CDR2 SVGAGI. The length of the CDR3 is 16 residues. V gave up 0 bases and J gave up 11 bases, with 22 bases separating them. CDR3 DNA: TGTGCCAGCAGTTACTCGAGTTTTGGGGAAGGACTAAGGGCTTTCTTT. It yields the protein CASSYSSFGEGLRAFF.

This sequence joins TRBV7-2 and TRBJ1-1, with 10 nucleotides matching TRBD1. V lost 6 bases to trimming and J lost 4 bases; unmatched junction nucleotides: 5. Per germline, CDR1 SGHTA and CDR2 FQGNSA. The CDR3 sequence is 14 residues long. The CDR3 region has the DNA TGTGCCAGCAGGGCCGGGACAGGGGTCACTGAAGCTTTCTTT. Its translation: CASRAGTGVTEAFF.

The gene calls are TRBV5-8 and TRBJ2-2; 7 positions agree with TRBD2. This CDR3 has 15 residues. CDR1 is SGHTS, CDR2 YDEGEE, per germline. J lost 2 bases, V lost 3 bases, and 4 bases had no gene match. DNA of the CDR3: TGTGCCAGCAGCTCCGGGGGGTCCAACACCGGGGAGCTGTTTTTT. Translated: CASSSGGSNTGELFF.